This passage covers 19 T cell receptor beta chains from one sample sequenced in a study of CD8 T cells in cerebrospinal fluid in Alzheimer's disease. Each CDR3 protein gets one entry in TCRdb, which reprocessed the 10x single-cell sequencing reads and gives no DNA. This repertoire comprises 1,500 to 2,000 distinct CDR3 sequences; its ten largest clones make up 6.2%. Source material: cerebrospinal fluid. The source of these receptors is a human donor in good health.

This clonotype registers large by frequency. V is TRBV6-5 and J is TRBJ1-5. Germline V lookup: CDR1 MNHEY, CDR2 SVGAGI. The CDR3 is 12 residues long. CDR3 loop: CASSGRNQPQHF.

This clonotype ranks as medium-sized in terms of frequency. The chain combines TRBV27 with TRBJ1-1; without DNA, the TCRdb call of TRBD1 cannot be checked. The CDR3 has 14 amino acids. Germline V gene sequence: CDR1 MNHEY, CDR2 SMNVEV (reference sequence). The CDR3 reads CASRDSHMNTEAFF.

The gene calls are TRBV12-3 or TRBV12-4 and TRBJ2-1; no DNA is available, so the TRBD1 call from TCRdb remains unchecked. The CDR3 consists of 14 residues. CDR3 region: CASSFTDRGHEQFF.

This clonotype is called medium-sized based on its frequency. The genes are TRBV10-2 and TRBJ1-5. The CDR3 loop spans 14 amino acids. CDR1 and CDR2 from the germline V gene are WSHSY and SAAADI. The CDR3 loop is CASREGYSNQPQHF.

This clonotype is classed as medium-sized by frequency. J is TRBJ1-1 and V is TRBV6-1. Germline assignment: CDR1 MNHNS and CDR2 SASEGT. The CDR3 spans 11 residues. The CDR3 spells CASRDNTEAFF.

This clonotype is called medium-sized based on its frequency. The chain carries TRBV6-5 and TRBJ1-2; as DNA is missing, the TRBD1 call by TCRdb cannot be tested. CDR1 MNHEY and CDR2 SVGAGI come from the germline V gene. The CDR3 spans 14 residues. The chain's CDR3 is CASSPGFPPTGYTF.

This clonotype is identified as medium-sized (0.01 to 0.1%) from frequency. The chain has TRBV5-1 and TRBJ1-1; TCRdb proposes TRBD1, but this gene call is untestable without DNA. CDR3 length equals 16 residues. CDR1 is SGHRS and CDR2 is YFSETQ in the germline V gene. CDR3 residues: CASSSDPGTVNTEAFF.

Measured by frequency, this clonotype is medium-sized. V gene TRBV12-3 or TRBV12-4 combines with J gene TRBJ1-1; lacking DNA, the TRBD1 call made by TCRdb goes unchecked. The CDR3 sequence is 14 residues long. The CDR3 here is CASSLTAQGTEAFF.

By frequency, this clonotype is large. The chain combines TRBV6-5 with TRBJ2-3; TCRdb outputs TRBD1, but without DNA this stays unchecked. CDR1 is MNHEY, CDR2 SVGAGI, per germline. The length of the CDR3 is 14 residues. CDR3: CASSSGSSTDTQYF.

This clonotype shows up as medium-sized by frequency. The V gene is TRBV12-3 or TRBV12-4, the J gene TRBJ2-1; TCRdb indicates TRBD2, and absent DNA this call remains unverified. This CDR3 has 16 residues. CDR3 protein: CASTSRGSGGYNEQFF.

By frequency, this clonotype registers medium-sized (0.01 to 0.1%). This chain connects TRBV5-5 to TRBJ1-2. The CDR3 extends over 13 amino acids. CDR1 is SGHKS and CDR2 is YYEKEE in the germline V gene (reference sequence). The CDR3 protein is CASSLEVVYGYTF.

This clonotype is labeled medium-sized based on frequency. The V call is TRBV2, the J call TRBJ1-1; no DNA is available, so the TRBD1 call from TCRdb remains unchecked. Looked up from germline, CDR1 is SNHLY and CDR2 is FYNNEI. The CDR3 is 17 residues long. CDR3 amino acids: CASSERVPGQGFSEAFF. Full variable domain (missing parts from reference TRBV2 and TRBJ1-1): EPEVTQTPSHQVTQMGQEVILRCVPISNHLYFYWYRQILGQKVEFLVSFYNNEISEKSEIFDDQFSVERPDGSNFTLKIRSTKLEDSAMYFCASSERVPGQGFSEAFFGQGTRLTVV.

This clonotype is called medium-sized (0.01 to 0.1%) based on its frequency. V gene TRBV7-9 combines with J gene TRBJ2-1; TCRdb outputs TRBD1, but without DNA this stays unchecked. The V gene's germline CDR1 is SEHNR and CDR2 FQNEAQ (reference sequence). The CDR3 has 19 amino acids. CDR3: CASSPGRGSGGNSYNEQFF.

Measured by frequency, this clonotype is medium-sized. V gene TRBV5-1 combines with J gene TRBJ2-1; TCRdb's D call of TRBD2 is untestable without DNA. The CDR3 totals 15 residues. Germline lookup yields CDR1 SGHRS and CDR2 YFSETQ. The CDR3 loop is CASSLEAGGNNEQFF.

This clonotype ranks as medium-sized in terms of frequency. The rearrangement joins TRBV24-1 to TRBJ2-2; TCRdb's D call, TRBD1, is unchecked because there is no DNA. The CDR3 has 15 residues. CDR1 is KGHDR, CDR2 SFDVKD, per germline. CDR3: CATSPLTGHTGELFF.

The rearrangement links TRBV6-6 to TRBJ2-3; TCRdb selects TRBD1, and the lack of DNA leaves this call unchecked. Germline values: CDR1 MNHNY, CDR2 SVGAGI (reference sequence). There are 16 residues in the CDR3. This CDR3 reads CASKTTGVPSTDTQYF.

This clonotype shows up as medium-sized by frequency. The chain has TRBV11-2 and TRBJ2-5; TCRdb calls TRBD1, which cannot be checked without DNA. Germline-derived CDR1 and CDR2 are SGHAT and FQNNGV. The CDR3 covers 12 residues. The CDR3 sequence: CASSSGLETQYF.

This clonotype is large (0.1 to 1%) by frequency. The rearrangement links TRBV7-2 to TRBJ2-5. From germline, CDR1 is SGHTA and CDR2 FQGNSA. The CDR3 extends over 13 amino acids. This CDR3 is CASSWGHQETQYF. Looking up the rest from reference TRBV7-2 and TRBJ2-5 gives the full variable domain: GAGVSQSPSNKVTEKGKDVELRCDPISGHTALYWYRQSLGQGLEFLIYFQGNSAPDKSGLPSDRFSAERTGGSVSTLTIQRTQQEDSAVYLCASSWGHQETQYFGPGTRLLVL.

Judged by frequency, this clonotype is large. The V gene is TRBV28, the J gene TRBJ2-6. Germline V gene sequence: CDR1 MDHEN, CDR2 SYDVKM. This CDR3 has 14 amino acids. CDR3 loop: CASSVHSGANVLTF.